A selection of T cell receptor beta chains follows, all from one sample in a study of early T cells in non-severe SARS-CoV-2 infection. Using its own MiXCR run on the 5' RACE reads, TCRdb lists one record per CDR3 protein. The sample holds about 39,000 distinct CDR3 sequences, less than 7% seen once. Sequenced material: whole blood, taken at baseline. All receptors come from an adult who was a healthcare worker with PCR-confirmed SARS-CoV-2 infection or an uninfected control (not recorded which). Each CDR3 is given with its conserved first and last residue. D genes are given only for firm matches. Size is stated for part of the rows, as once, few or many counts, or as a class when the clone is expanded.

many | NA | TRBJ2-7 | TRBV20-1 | TGCAGTGCTAGGACCCCAGCGGGTCCCTACGAGCAGTACTTC | CSARTPAGPYEQYF
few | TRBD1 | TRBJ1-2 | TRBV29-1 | TGCAGCGTTGATTTGGCACAGGGGGCGATTTATGGCTACACCTTC | CSVDLAQGAIYGYTF
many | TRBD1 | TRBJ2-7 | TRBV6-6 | TGTGCCAGCAGTTCCACCGGGACAGGAAATTCCTACGAGCAGTACTTC | CASSSTGTGNSYEQYF
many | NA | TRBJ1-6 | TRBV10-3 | TGTGCCATCAGTTTGGGACGGACTAATTCACCCCTCCACTTT | CAISLGRTNSPLHF
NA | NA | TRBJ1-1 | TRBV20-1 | TGCAGTGCTAGAGATATCGGCAGACGGACCTCGAACACTGAAGCTTTCTTT | CSARDIGRRTSNTEAFF
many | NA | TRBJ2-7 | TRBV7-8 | TGTGCCAGCAGCCCGAATGGACGGGGACGAACCTCCTACGAGCAGTACTTC | CASSPNGRGRTSYEQYF
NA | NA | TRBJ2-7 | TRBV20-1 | TGCAGCCTCAGCAGGGGCAGGGGTTACGAGCAGTACTTC | CSLSRGRGYEQYF
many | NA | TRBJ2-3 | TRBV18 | TGTGCCAGCTCACCGGTCCGGGGGAGCACAGATACGCAGTATTTT | CASSPVRGSTDTQYF
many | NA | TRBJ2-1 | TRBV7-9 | TGTGCCAGCAGCCCCCCCTTAGGTGGTGATGAGCAGTTCTTC | CASSPPLGGDEQFF
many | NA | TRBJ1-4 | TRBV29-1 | TGCAGCGTTGCTCGGGACGGTAATGAAAAACTGTTTTTT | CSVARDGNEKLFF
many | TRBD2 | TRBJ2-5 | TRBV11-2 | TGTGCCAGCAGCCCCCCATACCAGCGGGAGTGGGAGACCCAGTACTTC | CASSPPYQREWETQYF
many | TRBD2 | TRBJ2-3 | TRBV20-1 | TGCAGTGCCAGAGAGATACTAGCGGGTCTTGGAGATAGCACAGATACGCAGTATTTT | CSAREILAGLGDSTDTQYF
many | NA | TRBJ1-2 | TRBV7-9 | TGTGCCAGCAGCTTAGACTGGGGCAGGACCAACTATGGCTACACCTTC | CASSLDWGRTNYGYTF
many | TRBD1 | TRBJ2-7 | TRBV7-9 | TGTGCCAGCAGCTTATCCGGGCAGGACAGGGGCGAGCAGTACTTC | CASSLSGQDRGEQYF
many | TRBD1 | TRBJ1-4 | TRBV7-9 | TGTGCCAGCAGCTTTTCAGGGGGGAATGAAAAACTGTTTTTT | CASSFSGGNEKLFF
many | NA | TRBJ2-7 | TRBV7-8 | TGTGCCAGCAGCTGGACTCCACCTGGCGAGCAGTACTTC | CASSWTPPGEQYF
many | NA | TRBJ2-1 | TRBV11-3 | TGTGCCAGCAGTCTAAGGAGGGGCTCCCTGAAGTTCTTC | CASSLRRGSLKFF
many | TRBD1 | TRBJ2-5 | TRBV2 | TGTGCCAGCACCAGAGACAGGGGGACGGGAGAGACCCAGTACTTC | CASTRDRGTGETQYF
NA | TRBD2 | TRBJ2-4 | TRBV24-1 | TGTGCCACCAGTGAGAAACTAGCGGGGGGCCACAACATTCAGTACTTC | CATSEKLAGGHNIQYF
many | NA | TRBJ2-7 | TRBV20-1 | TGCAGTGCCCAGACTAATCTCCCCTACGAGCAGTACTTC | CSAQTNLPYEQYF
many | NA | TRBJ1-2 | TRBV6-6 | TGTGCCAGCAGTTACCCAGGGAATGGCTACACCTTC | CASSYPGNGYTF
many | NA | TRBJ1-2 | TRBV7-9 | TGTGCCAGCAGCCCCAACCAGGGATATGGCTACACCTTC | CASSPNQGYGYTF
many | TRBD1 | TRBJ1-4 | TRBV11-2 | TGTGCCAGCTACCGACAGGGGAGGAAAAAAACTAATGAAAAACTGTTTTTT | CASYRQGRKKTNEKLFF
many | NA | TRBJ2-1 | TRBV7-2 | TGTGCCAGCAGCGCCTTGTTGGCAGCCTCCTACAATGAGCAGTTCTTC | CASSALLAASYNEQFF
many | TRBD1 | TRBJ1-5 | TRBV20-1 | TGCAGTGCCCTACAACCGACAGGGAATCAGCCCCAGCATTTT | CSALQPTGNQPQHF
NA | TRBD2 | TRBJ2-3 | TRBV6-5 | TGTGCCAGCAGACGCGGGACTAGCGGGAGTACAGATACGCAGTATTTT | CASRRGTSGSTDTQYF
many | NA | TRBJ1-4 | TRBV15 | TGTGCCACTTCCCGTGAAAAACTGTTTTTT | CATSREKLFF
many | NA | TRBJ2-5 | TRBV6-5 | TGTGCCAGCAGTAACCAGGCGTACCAAGAGACCCAGTACTTC | CASSNQAYQETQYF
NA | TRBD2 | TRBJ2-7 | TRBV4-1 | TGCGCCAGCAGCCAAATAAGCGGCGGGGGGGCCTACGAGCAGTACTTC | CASSQISGGGAYEQYF
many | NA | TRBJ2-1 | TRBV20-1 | TGCAGTGCTAGAGACACGGGGCGGGTTGAGCAGTTCTTC | CSARDTGRVEQFF
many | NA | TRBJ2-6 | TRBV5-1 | TGCGCCAGCAGCTTGGTCTGGTCTGGGGCCAACGTCCTGACTTTC | CASSLVWSGANVLTF
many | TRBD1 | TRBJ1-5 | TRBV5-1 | TGCGCCAGCAGCATCACCGGGACAGGGAATCAGCCCCAGCATTTT | CASSITGTGNQPQHF
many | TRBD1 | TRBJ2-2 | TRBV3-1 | TGTGCCAGCAGCCGAGGGACAGGGGCGAGGACCGGGGAGCTGTTTTTT | CASSRGTGARTGELFF
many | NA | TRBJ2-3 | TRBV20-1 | TGCAGTGCTAGACCTCTACAGGACTCCTCGACAGTCACAGATACGCAGTATTTT | CSARPLQDSSTVTDTQYF
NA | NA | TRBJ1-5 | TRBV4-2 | TGTGCCAGCAGCCAAGATGAAGCCTCGAGGCGTCAGCCCCAGCATTTT | CASSQDEASRRQPQHF
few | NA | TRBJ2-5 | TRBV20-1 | TGCAGTGCTAGAGTTCAGACCCAGTACTTC | CSARVQTQYF
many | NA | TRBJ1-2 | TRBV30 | TGTGCCTGGAGCCCTTCTTTGAGGGGTCCAGTCTACTTC | CAWSPSLRGPVYF
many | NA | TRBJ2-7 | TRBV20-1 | TGCAGTGCCGGGACGGGCTACGAGCAGTACTTC | CSAGTGYEQYF
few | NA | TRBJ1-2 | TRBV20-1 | TGCAGTGCTAGGCCTGGCGCTAACTATGGCTACACCTTC | CSARPGANYGYTF
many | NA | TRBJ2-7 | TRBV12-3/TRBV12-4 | TGTGCCAGCAGTTCTCGACAGGCGGCTTACTACGAGCAGTACTTC | CASSSRQAAYYEQYF
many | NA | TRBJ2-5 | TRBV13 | TGTGCCAGCAGCCTAAGGAGGGGCACCCAAGAGACCCAGTACTTC | CASSLRRGTQETQYF
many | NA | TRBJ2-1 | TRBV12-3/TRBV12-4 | TGTGCCAGCAGTCGACAGGAGCCCTACAATGAGCAGTTCTTC | CASSRQEPYNEQFF
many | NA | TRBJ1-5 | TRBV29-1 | TGCAGCGCGGGCTATAGCAATCAGCCCCAGCATTTT | CSAGYSNQPQHF
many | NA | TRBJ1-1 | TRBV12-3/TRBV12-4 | TGTGCCAGCAGTTTAGGGACTCCGGGAAACACTGAAGCTTTCTTT | CASSLGTPGNTEAFF
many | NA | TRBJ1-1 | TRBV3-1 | TGTGCCAGCAGCCAAGAGGGGGCTGGGGCTTTCTTT | CASSQEGAGAFF
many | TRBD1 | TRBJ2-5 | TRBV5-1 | TGCGCCAGCAGCACAGGACAGGGGGAAGAGACCCAGTACTTC | CASSTGQGEETQYF
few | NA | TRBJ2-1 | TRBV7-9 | TGTGCCAGCAGCTTAAATGCGGACAATGAGCAGTTCTTC | CASSLNADNEQFF
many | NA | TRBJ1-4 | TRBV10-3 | TGTGCCATCAGTGAGCCGGCAATGGAAAAACTGTTTTTT | CAISEPAMEKLFF
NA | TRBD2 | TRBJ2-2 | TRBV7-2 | TGTGCCAGCAGGGGTGGGCTTCCTAGCGGGATCGGCGGGGAGCTGTTTTTT | CASRGGLPSGIGGELFF
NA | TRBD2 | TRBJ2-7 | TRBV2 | TGTGCCAGGTCGACTAGCGGGAGGTACGAGCAGTACTTC | CARSTSGRYEQYF
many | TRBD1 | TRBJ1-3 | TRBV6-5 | TGTGCCAGCAGTACAGGGGACACTGGAAACACCATATATTTT | CASSTGDTGNTIYF